This passage covers 23 T cell receptor beta chains from one sample sequenced in a study of neoadjuvant anti-PD-1 for oral cavity cancer. Here immunoSEQ multiplex PCR was the method, and the copy in TCRdb shows in-frame clones only, minus some. The sample has around 30,000 clones, approximately 87% seen once. The sample here was PBMCs, taken before nivolumab (anti-PD-1) treatment. All receptors derive from a person aged 35-79 years with oral cavity squamous cell carcinoma.

This chain uses TRBV4-1 with TRBJ2-7, with D possibly TRBD2 on 5 matching bases. Trimming took 4 bases from V and 6 from J, leaving 22 bases between them. In germline, CDR1 is MGHRA, CDR2 YSYEKL. There are 16 residues in the CDR3. CDR3 sequence: CASSPGPGRVFGEQYF. The CDR3 DNA sequence: TGCGCCAGCAGCCCCGGACCGGGAAGGGTGTTTGGCGAGCAGTACTTC.

This chain connects TRBV6-5 to TRBJ2-7, with D tentatively TRBD1 (6 bases). From germline, CDR1 is MNHEY and CDR2 SVGAGI. CDR3 length: 15 residues. Trimming took 0 bases from V and 1 from J, leaving 10 bases between them. The CDR3 here is CASSYSGARSYEQYF. CDR3 sequence (DNA): TGTGCCAGCAGTTACTCGGGGGCCCGATCCTACGAGCAGTACTTC.

V and J are TRBV2 and TRBJ2-5; the match to TRBD2 covers 8 bases. Germline V gene sequence: CDR1 SNHLY, CDR2 FYNNEI. The CDR3 has 14 residues. Trimming took 6 bases from V and 5 from J; bases not matched to a gene: 8. CDR3 sequence: CASRAGTSRETQYF. For the CDR3, the DNA is TGTGCCAGCAGGGCCGGGACTAGTCGGGAGACCCAGTACTTC.

The V and J genes are TRBV10-2 and TRBJ2-1, with 9 bases aligning to TRBD2. Germline CDR1 reads WSHSY; CDR2 reads SAAADI. V trimming: 8 bases; J trimming: 3 bases; junction bases outside the gene matches: 11. The CDR3 extends over 16 amino acids. CDR3 protein: CASAGGRGLLYNEQFF. The CDR3, as DNA: TGCGCCAGCGCGGGAGGGCGGGGGTTGCTCTACAATGAGCAGTTCTTC.

The CDR3 reads CASSLVVSYNSPLHF. The CDR3 DNA reads as TGTGCCAGCAGCTTAGTTGTATCCTATAATTCACCCCTCCACTTT. The chain couples TRBV7-8 to TRBJ1-6; D is unclear. Germline-derived CDR1 and CDR2 are SGHVS and FQNEAQ. The CDR3 length is 15 residues. V dropped 1 base and J dropped 1 base, with 5 bases sitting between them.

The V gene is TRBV10-3, the J gene TRBJ2-7; D possibly corresponds to TRBD2 (6 bases). V lost 6 bases and J lost 0, with 12 bases in between. CDR3 length equals 14 residues. Germline CDR1 and CDR2: ENHRY and SYGVKD. The chain's CDR3 is CAISGTGDSYEQYF. CDR3 sequence (DNA): TGTGCCATCAGCGGGACGGGAGACTCCTACGAGCAGTACTTC.

V usage is TRBV11-2 and J usage is TRBJ2-7; 8 bases are a match to TRBD1. The CDR3 length is 16 residues. Germline V gene lookup returns CDR1 SGHAT and CDR2 FQNNGV. Losses at the gene ends were 2 bases for V and 6 bases for J; bases not matched to a gene: 12. The CDR3: CASSLPRGQGGREQYF. CDR3 in DNA: TGTGCCAGCAGCTTACCACGAGGACAGGGAGGTCGCGAGCAGTACTTC.

The rearrangement uses TRBV2 and TRBJ2-1; D is perhaps TRBD2 (6 bases). V was clipped by 8 bases and J by 7 bases, with 15 bases between them. This CDR3 contains 13 residues. From germline, CDR1 is SNHLY and CDR2 FYNNEI. The CDR3 nucleotides are TGTGCCAGCTCCCGGGAGCCAGTGAATGAGCAGTTCTTC. Amino acids: CASSREPVNEQFF.

The CDR3 protein is CASSLGTGPYSNQPQHF. The CDR3 DNA reads TGTGCCAGCAGCTTGGGGACAGGGCCTTATAGCAATCAGCCCCAGCATTTT. The chain couples TRBV5-5 to TRBJ1-5, with 8 bases aligning to TRBD1. The CDR3 consists of 17 residues. CDR1 is SGHKS and CDR2 is YYEKEE in the germline V gene (reference sequence). The J segment lost 0 bases and the V segment lost 0 bases, leaving 5 bases of the junction unmatched.

J is TRBJ1-5 and V is TRBV15; D not certain. Trimming cost V 3 bases and J 0 bases, with 12 bases left between them. The CDR3 is made up of 16 amino acids. Germline-derived CDR1 and CDR2 are LNHNV and YYDKDF (reference sequence). CDR3: CATSRSRDISNQPQHF. As DNA, the CDR3 is TGTGCCACCAGCAGGTCCCGGGATATTAGCAATCAGCCCCAGCATTTT.

J is TRBJ2-2 and V is TRBV6-1, with a weak D call TRBD1 (6 bases). Trimming took 6 bases from V and 9 from J, leaving 17 bases between them. This CDR3 contains 14 residues. The germline CDR1 and CDR2 sequences are MNHNS and SASEGT. CDR3 coding DNA: TGTGCCAGCAGCTTAATGGACAGTGCACGGGAGCTGTTTTTT. Its translation is CASSLMDSARELFF.

This clone was seen only once. The V and J genes are TRBV30 and TRBJ1-5; possible D gene TRBD1, 6 bases. Trimming removed 8 bases at V and 9 bases at J, with 17 bases between. The V gene's germline CDR1 is GTSNPN and CDR2 SVGIG (reference sequence). This CDR3 comprises 12 residues. The CDR3 DNA follows: TGTGCCGGGGGGGCGGGGGTGGGGCCCCAGCATTTT. This gives the protein CAGGAGVGPQHF.

The V gene is TRBV7-8, the J gene TRBJ1-1, with TRBD1 matching 7 bases. CDR1 and CDR2 from the germline V gene are SGHVS and FQNEAQ. The CDR3 totals 14 residues. V lost 7 bases, J lost 3 bases, and 8 bases stayed unmatched. This CDR3 is CASTHQGEYTEAFF. Here the CDR3 DNA reads TGTGCCAGCACCCACCAGGGGGAATACACTGAAGCTTTCTTT.

J is TRBJ2-5 and V is TRBV7-8; a weak D match, TRBD2 (6 bases). Germline CDR1 is SGHVS and CDR2 is FQNEAQ. Trimming pared 0 bases from V and 10 bases from J, leaving 15 bases between. The CDR3 is made up of 14 amino acids. The CDR3 spells CASSLAGGAVDQYF. The CDR3 DNA sequence: TGTGCCAGCAGCTTAGCCGGCGGGGCCGTCGACCAGTACTTC.

The chain links TRBV5-6 to TRBJ1-2, with a weak D call TRBD1 (5 bases). The CDR3 sequence is 14 residues long. CDR1 and CDR2 (germline): SGHDT, YYEEEE. V was pared by 0 bases and J by 3 bases, with 9 bases between. The CDR3 nucleotides are TGTGCCAGCAGCTTGGGCAGGGAGGACTATGGCTACACCTTC. Translation: CASSLGREDYGYTF.

The rearrangement links TRBV10-2 to TRBJ1-5, with 7 nucleotides matching TRBD1. V trimming: 2 bases; J trimming: 2 bases; junction bases outside the gene matches: 3. CDR1 and CDR2 (germline): WSHSY, SAAADI. CDR3 length: 15 amino acids. CDR3 sequence (DNA): TGCGCCAGCAGTGAGCAGGGGGGGGGCAATCAGCCCCAGCATTTT. Protein sequence: CASSEQGGGNQPQHF.

The chain uses TRBV5-1 and TRBJ1-4; D call uncertain. CDR3 size: 14 residues. Germline CDR1 SGHRS, CDR2 YFSETQ. V was pared by 5 bases and J by 4 bases, with 12 bases between. CDR3 DNA: TGCGCCAGCAGTTGGTCCAGGTATAATGAAAAACTGTTTTTT. It translates to CASSWSRYNEKLFF.

This clone has just one count. V gene TRBV7-9 combines with J gene TRBJ2-1; D not resolved. This CDR3 has 17 residues. V lost 2 bases and J lost 5, with 19 bases in between. Germline V gives CDR1 SEHNR, CDR2 FQNEAQ (reference sequence). CDR3 loop: CASSLNLLRVGNNEQFF. CDR3 DNA sequence: TGTGCCAGCAGCTTAAATTTGCTCAGAGTAGGCAACAATGAGCAGTTCTTC. Looking up the rest from reference TRBV7-9 and TRBJ2-1 gives the full variable domain: DTGVSQNPRHKITKRGQNVTFRCDPISEHNRLYWYRQTLGQGPEFLTYFQNEAQLEKSRLLSDRFSAERPKGSFSTLEIQRTEQGDSAMYLCASSLNLLRVGNNEQFFGPGTRLTVL.

This chain joins TRBV12-5 and TRBJ1-2; tentatively, D is TRBD1 (5 bases). The CDR3 has 15 amino acids. Trimming left V 1 base short and J 6 bases short, with 15 bases between. Germline-derived CDR1 and CDR2 are LGHNT and FRNRAP. CDR3 amino acids: CASGLATTGSNGYTF. In DNA, the CDR3 is TGTGCTAGTGGTTTGGCTACCACAGGTTCGAATGGCTACACCTTC.

The gene calls are TRBV7-2 and TRBJ1-2, with D maybe TRBD1 (5 bases). Germline V gene lookup returns CDR1 SGHTA and CDR2 FQGNSA. V was trimmed by 0 bases and J by 3 bases, leaving 8 bases between them. This CDR3 spans 14 amino acids. The CDR3 region is CASSLAGADYGYTF. CDR3 DNA: TGTGCCAGCAGCTTAGCAGGGGCGGACTATGGCTACACCTTC.

CDR3 residues: CASSLGGPRDTDTQYF. The CDR3 nucleotides read TGTGCCAGCAGCTTGGGTGGACCGAGAGACACAGATACGCAGTATTTT. The rearrangement links TRBV5-4 to TRBJ2-3; D unresolved. This CDR3 has 16 residues. Germline V gene data show CDR1 as SGHNT and CDR2 as YYREEE (reference sequence). Trimming cost V 0 bases and J 2 bases, with 13 bases left between them.

The rearrangement joins TRBV11-2 to TRBJ2-1; TRBD2 matches at 9 bases. The CDR3 sequence is 15 residues long. The ends lost 2 bases at V and 7 bases at J; junction bases unmatched: 6. The germline gives CDR1 SGHAT, CDR2 FQNNGV. The CDR3 bases are TGTGCCAGCAGCTTACCTCGGACTAGCGCGAATGAGCAGTTCTTC. Translated, it gives CASSLPRTSANEQFF.

The chain joins TRBV7-8 to TRBJ1-5, with D possibly matching TRBD1 (5 bases). V dropped 1 base and J dropped 3 bases, with 7 bases sitting between them. The CDR3 runs to 14 residues. The germline V gene has CDR1 SGHVS and CDR2 FQNEAQ. The CDR3 DNA is TGTGCCAGCAGCTTAGGCAGGGACAATCAGCCCCAGCATTTT. The encoded protein is CASSLGRDNQPQHF.